Sequencing of this TCR beta chain was carried out in a study of blood T cell repertoires in COVID-19. Sequencing used immunoSEQ multiplex PCR; TCRdb keeps in-frame clones, though not all of them. The repertoire consists of about 130,000 clones, with approximately 84% occurring once and the leading ten covering less than 15%. The CDR3 spans 13 residues. Trimming cost V 10 bases and J 4 bases, with 14 bases left between them. Per the germline V gene, CDR1 is WNHNN and CDR2 is SYGVQD (reference sequence). The TCR sequence derives from an older woman with acute or convalescent COVID-19. The chain links TRBV10-1 to TRBJ1-5, with D possibly TRBD1 on 6 matching bases. The sample taken for sequencing was peripheral blood. The DNA of the CDR3 is TGCGCCACTTCACAGGGCCTTAATCAGCCCCAGCATTTT. This gives the protein CATSQGLNQPQHF.